Listed here are 23 T cell receptor beta chains from one sample, sequenced in a study of T cell responses to AZD1222 COVID-19 vaccine. Assay: immunoSEQ multiplex PCR; the TCRdb copy retains only in-frame clones and omits some. The repertoire consists of approximately 92,000 clones, with roughly nine tenths occurring once and the leading ten covering 7.5%. This specimen consisted of peripheral blood, obtained on day 0 of AZD1222 vaccination. The source of these receptors is an adult in good health.

This sequence joins TRBV7-9 and TRBJ1-4; 9 bases fit TRBD1. Looked up from germline, CDR1 is SEHNR and CDR2 is FQNEAQ (reference sequence). This CDR3 spans 15 amino acids. V shed 4 bases, J shed 6 bases, and the junction held 6 bases outside the gene matches. The CDR3 DNA sequence: TGTGCCAGCAGCTCGACCGGGACAGGGTATGAAAAACTGTTTTTT. Translation gives CASSSTGTGYEKLFF.

This chain links TRBV28 with TRBJ1-5; the match to TRBD1 covers 8 bases. J lost 7 bases, V lost 6 bases, and 8 bases had no gene match. CDR3 length: 14 amino acids. Germline V gene sequence: CDR1 MDHEN, CDR2 SYDVKM. The CDR3 nucleotides are TGTGCCAGCAGATTGGGACAGGTAGTACAGCCCCAGCATTTT. It yields the protein CASRLGQVVQPQHF.

The chain couples TRBV5-1 to TRBJ1-1; D is possibly TRBD1 (6 bases). The CDR3 spans 18 residues. From germline, CDR1 is SGHRS and CDR2 YFSETQ. Trimming removed 4 bases from V and 0 bases from J, with 22 bases in between. The CDR3 protein is CASSPGVGHSRMNTEAFF. CDR3 DNA sequence: TGCGCCAGCAGCCCGGGCGTGGGACACTCTCGGATGAACACTGAAGCTTTCTTT.

The chain uses TRBV18 and TRBJ1-5, with 8 bases matching TRBD1. Germline CDR1 is KGHSH and CDR2 is LQKENI. After removal of 2 bases from V and 0 bases from J, the junction contained 3 bases not matched to a gene. CDR3 length: 16 amino acids. The CDR3 sequence is CASSPARGHSNQPQHF. CDR3 coding DNA: TGTGCCAGCTCACCAGCCAGGGGGCATAGCAATCAGCCCCAGCATTTT.

In this sample, this clone turned up once. Distinct nucleotide sequences in the sample also encode this CDR3. This sequence joins TRBV12-5 and TRBJ1-2, with D hard to call. This CDR3 is built from 11 residues. Deletions cut 1 base from V and 4 bases from J, with 1 base between. Germline V lookup: CDR1 LGHNT, CDR2 FRNRAP. The CDR3 nucleotides read TGTGCTAGTGGTTTGGGCTATGGCTACACCTTC. Translation gives CASGLGYGYTF.

The genes are TRBV19 and TRBJ2-6, with no clear D. This CDR3 comprises 19 residues. V lost 0 bases and J lost 0, with 15 bases in between. Per the germline V gene, CDR1 is LNHDA and CDR2 is SQIVND (reference sequence). Here the CDR3 DNA reads TGTGCCAGTAGTATAGATAATCTGGTCCCATCCTCTGGGGCCAACGTCCTGACTTTC. It codes for CASSIDNLVPSSGANVLTF.

The table lists this clone with a count of one. This rearrangement joins TRBV14 to TRBJ2-7; TRBD2 agrees at 9 bases. This CDR3 has 14 amino acids. CDR1 and CDR2 (germline): SGHDN, FVKESK. Trimming took 1 base from V and 4 from J; bases not matched to a gene: 2. The CDR3 protein is CASSQVSGRYEQYF. The CDR3 nucleotides read TGTGCCAGCAGCCAAGTCAGCGGGAGGTACGAGCAGTACTTC.

V and J are TRBV28 and TRBJ1-5; possible D gene TRBD1, 6 bases. Trimming took 7 bases from V and 0 from J, leaving 19 bases between them. CDR1 is MDHEN, CDR2 SYDVKM, per germline. This CDR3 spans 17 amino acids. CDR3 bases: TGTGCCAGCACTATTCCCGGGACAACTTTTAGCAATCAGCCCCAGCATTTT. Translation gives CASTIPGTTFSNQPQHF.

V is TRBV19 and J is TRBJ1-5; 12 bases fit TRBD1. After removal of 11 bases from V and 7 bases from J, the junction contained 9 bases not matched to a gene. CDR1 is LNHDA and CDR2 is SQIVND in the germline V gene (reference sequence). The CDR3 is 14 residues long. CDR3 amino acids: CALGDRGLRQPQHF. The CDR3 nucleotides read TGTGCCTTAGGGGACAGGGGGCTTCGGCAGCCCCAGCATTTT.

The V call is TRBV27, the J call TRBJ2-2; 10 bases align to TRBD1. The V segment lost 4 bases and the J segment 4 bases; nucleotides outside the gene matches: 0. The CDR3 runs 14 residues. Germline V gene data show CDR1 as MNHEY and CDR2 as SMNVEV (reference sequence). DNA of the CDR3: TGTGCCAGCAGTTGGGACAGGGGCACCGGGGAGCTGTTTTTT. Its translation is CASSWDRGTGELFF.

This clone was observed a handful of times. The chain recombines TRBV24-1 with TRBJ1-2; the D is unclear. Trimming cost V 10 bases and J 2 bases, with 25 bases left between them. CDR3 length equals 17 residues. CDR1 and CDR2 from the germline V gene are KGHDR and SFDVKD. CDR3 coding DNA: TGTGCCACTCCTGATTTTAGCAGGAGGACCTCGAACTATGGCTACACCTTC. It specifies CATPDFSRRTSNYGYTF.

V and J are TRBV30 and TRBJ1-2, with D unclear. The CDR3 has 13 amino acids. Germline assignment: CDR1 GTSNPN and CDR2 SVGIG (reference sequence). The V end lost 3 bases, the J end lost 0 bases, and 8 bases lay between the germline ends. The CDR3 sequence is CAWRRESNYGYTF. In nucleotides, the CDR3 is TGTGCCTGGAGGCGGGAATCTAACTATGGCTACACCTTC.

This sequence joins TRBV3-1 (or the pseudogene TRBV3-2) and TRBJ1-2; D not resolved. The V end was cut by 4 bases, the J end by 8 bases, with 2 bases between. The CDR3 length is 9 residues. Germline-derived CDR1 and CDR2 are LGHDT and YNNKEL (reference sequence). In DNA form, the CDR3 reads TGTGCCAGCAGCCGCGGCTACACCTTC. This encodes CASSRGYTF.

The V and J genes are TRBV6-5 and TRBJ1-2; D gene unclear. The V end lost 3 bases, the J end lost 6 bases, and 14 bases lay between the germline ends. This CDR3 is 14 amino acids long. CDR1 and CDR2 from the germline V gene are MNHEY and SVGAGI. The CDR3 sequence: CASSYRAGPDGYTF. CDR3 DNA: TGTGCCAGCAGTTATCGGGCAGGTCCCGATGGCTACACCTTC.

The J gene is TRBJ1-5, the V gene TRBV20-1, with a possible D match to TRBD1 (6 bases). Trimming cost V 3 bases and J 3 bases, with 18 bases left between them. CDR3 size: 16 residues. Germline CDR1 reads DFQATT; CDR2 reads SNEGSKA (reference sequence). The CDR3 DNA is TGCAGTGCTAGTGTGGGAACGGGACACCCCAATCAGCCCCAGCATTTT. The encoded protein is CSASVGTGHPNQPQHF.

The genes are TRBV5-1 and TRBJ2-5; 10 nucleotides match TRBD1. This CDR3 region has 15 residues. The ends lost 4 bases at V and 5 bases at J; junction bases unmatched: 8. Per the germline V gene, CDR1 is SGHRS and CDR2 is YFSETQ. The CDR3 nucleotides are TGCGCCAGCAGCCCGGGACAGGGGTCGCGTGAGACCCAGTACTTC. It is translated as CASSPGQGSRETQYF.

The count of this clone is one. The chain combines TRBV19 with TRBJ1-6; 11 bases fit TRBD1. The CDR3 runs to 16 residues. With V trimmed by 9 bases and J by 4 bases, 8 bases remained unmatched. Germline lookup yields CDR1 LNHDA and CDR2 SQIVND (reference sequence). This CDR3 reads CARMGTGGLYNSPLHF. CDR3 in DNA: TGTGCCAGAATGGGGACAGGGGGTTTGTATAATTCACCCCTCCACTTT.

The chain links TRBV28 to TRBJ1-1; the D gene is possibly TRBD1 (5 bases). Trimming stripped 6 bases from V and 0 bases from J, with 11 bases between. The CDR3 sequence is 14 residues long. Germline lookup yields CDR1 MDHEN and CDR2 SYDVKM. The CDR3 is CASRLGTMNTEAFF. As DNA, the CDR3 is TGTGCCAGCAGATTGGGGACCATGAACACTGAAGCTTTCTTT.

The rearrangement joins TRBV30 to TRBJ2-7, with 8 bases lining up with TRBD2. Trimming took 3 bases from V and 3 from J; bases not matched to a gene: 4. The CDR3 is 13 amino acids. Germline V gene data show CDR1 as GTSNPN and CDR2 as SVGIG (reference sequence). CDR3 in DNA: TGTGCCTGGAGGAGCGGGGGAATCTACGAGCAGTACTTC. It translates to CAWRSGGIYEQYF. Full variable domain (remainder filled in from reference TRBV30 and TRBJ2-7): SQTIHQWPATLVQPVGSPLSLECTVEGTSNPNLYWYRQAAGRGLQLLFYSVGIGQISSEVPQNLSASRPQDRQFILSSKKLLLSDSGFYLCAWRSGGIYEQYFGPGTRLTVT.

The chain has TRBV12-3 or TRBV12-4 and TRBJ1-2; perhaps TRBD1 as D (5 bases). Between the trimmed V and J ends, which lost 3 bases and 8 bases, there was a span of 10 bases. CDR3 size: 12 residues. The CDR3 nucleotides are TGTGCCAGCAGTTTCGGGACGGGGGGCTACACCTTC. This encodes CASSFGTGGYTF.

The chain employs TRBV30 and TRBJ2-2, with unresolved D. The CDR3 is made up of 12 amino acids. CDR1 and CDR2 from the germline V gene are GTSNPN and SVGIG (reference sequence). Trimming took 4 bases from V and 5 from J, leaving 8 bases between them. CDR3 sequence (DNA): TGTGCCTGGACCAGAGGAACCGGGGAGCTGTTTTTT. Its translation is CAWTRGTGELFF.

J is TRBJ1-5 and V is TRBV3-1 (or the pseudogene TRBV3-2); perhaps TRBD1 as D (5 bases). Per the germline V gene, CDR1 is LGHDT and CDR2 is YNNKEL (reference sequence). Trimming cost V 3 bases and J 1 base, with 10 bases left between them. CDR3 length: 15 amino acids. The CDR3: CASSHREMSNQPQHF. The CDR3 nucleotides are TGTGCCAGCAGCCACAGGGAAATGAGCAATCAGCCCCAGCATTTT.

The J gene is TRBJ1-1, the V gene TRBV6-5, with D possibly TRBD1 on 6 matching bases. Germline V CDR1 and CDR2: MNHEY, SVGAGI. V dropped 7 bases and J dropped 6 bases, with 18 bases sitting between them. The CDR3 is 14 amino acids. CDR3 DNA sequence: TGTGCCAGCACCTACTCGCGGGGGGCGGCTGAAGCTTTCTTT. Translation: CASTYSRGAAEAFF.